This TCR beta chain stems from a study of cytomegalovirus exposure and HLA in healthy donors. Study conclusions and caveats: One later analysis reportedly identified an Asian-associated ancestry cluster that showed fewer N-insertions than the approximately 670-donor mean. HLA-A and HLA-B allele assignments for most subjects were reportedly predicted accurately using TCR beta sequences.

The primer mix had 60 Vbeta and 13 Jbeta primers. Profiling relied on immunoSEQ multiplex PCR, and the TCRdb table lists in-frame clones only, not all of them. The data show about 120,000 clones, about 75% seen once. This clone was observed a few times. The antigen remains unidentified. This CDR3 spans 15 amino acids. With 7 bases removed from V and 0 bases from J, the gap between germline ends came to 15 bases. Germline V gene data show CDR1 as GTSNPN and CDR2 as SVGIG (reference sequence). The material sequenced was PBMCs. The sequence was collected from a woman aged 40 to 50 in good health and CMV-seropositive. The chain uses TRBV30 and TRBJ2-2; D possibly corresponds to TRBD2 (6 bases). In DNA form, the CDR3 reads TGTGCCTCCCCGAAAGGAGGGTCGAACACCGGGGAGCTGTTTTTT. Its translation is CASPKGGSNTGELFF.